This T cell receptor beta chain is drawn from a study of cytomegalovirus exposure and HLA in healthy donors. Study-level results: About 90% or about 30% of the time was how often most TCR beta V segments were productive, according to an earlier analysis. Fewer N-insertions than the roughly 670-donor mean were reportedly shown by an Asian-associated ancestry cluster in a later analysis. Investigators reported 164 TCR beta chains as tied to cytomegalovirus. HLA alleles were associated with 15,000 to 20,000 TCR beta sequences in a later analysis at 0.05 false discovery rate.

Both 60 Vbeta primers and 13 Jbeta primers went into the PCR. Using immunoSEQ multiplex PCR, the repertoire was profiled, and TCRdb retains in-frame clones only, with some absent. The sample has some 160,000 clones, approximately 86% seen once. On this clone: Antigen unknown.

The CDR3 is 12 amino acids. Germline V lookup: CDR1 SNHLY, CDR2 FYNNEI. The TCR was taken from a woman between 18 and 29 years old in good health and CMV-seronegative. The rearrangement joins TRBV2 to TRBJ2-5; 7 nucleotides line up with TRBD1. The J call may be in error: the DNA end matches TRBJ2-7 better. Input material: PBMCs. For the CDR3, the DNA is TGTGCCAGCAGTGACAAGGGGGCCGAGCAGTACTTC. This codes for CASSDKGAEQYF.